The 30 T cell receptor beta chains given below trace back to one sample, sequenced in a study of blood T cell repertoires in COVID-19. TCRdb keeps only in-frame clones here, not all; method: immunoSEQ multiplex PCR. The table records around 160,000 clones, about 86% of them present only once. Sequencing was performed on peripheral blood. Receptors originate from a woman at least 80 years old with acute or convalescent COVID-19.

The chain links TRBV18 to TRBJ1-3, with a weak D call TRBD1 (6 bases). The V gene lost 4 bases and the J gene lost 3 bases, with 16 bases spanning the gap. The length of the CDR3 is 16 residues. Germline loops: CDR1 KGHSH, CDR2 LQKENI. The CDR3 DNA reads TGTGCCAGCTCACAATACAGGGCAATTGGTGGAAACACCATATATTTT. As protein: CASSQYRAIGGNTIYF.

Turning to this clone: The sample contains more than one DNA sequence encoding this CDR3. The genes are TRBV7-2 and TRBJ1-3; maybe TRBD1 (6 bases). This CDR3 spans 15 amino acids. Germline values: CDR1 SGHTA, CDR2 FQGNSA. Trimming stripped 1 base from V and 0 bases from J, with 7 bases between. CDR3 DNA sequence: TGTGCCAGCAGCTTAGACAGGGCCTCTGGAAACACCATATATTTT. Translating gives CASSLDRASGNTIYF. The full variable domain, with the rest looked up from reference TRBV7-2 and TRBJ1-3, is GAGVSQSPSNKVTEKGKDVELRCDPISGHTALYWYRQSLGQGLEFLIYFQGNSAPDKSGLPSDRFSAERTGGSVSTLTIQRTQQEDSAVYLCASSLDRASGNTIYFGEGSWLTVV.

The CDR3 DNA reads TGCGCCAGCAGTGTAATGGGGGGGGCGCAAACAGATACGCAGTATTTT. It specifies CASSVMGGAQTDTQYF. V gene TRBV10-2 combines with J gene TRBJ2-3; D may be TRBD2 (7 bases). Trimming stripped 4 bases from V and 3 bases from J, with 17 bases between. Germline CDR1 WSHSY, CDR2 SAAADI. This CDR3 is 16 amino acids long.

J is TRBJ2-5 and V is TRBV6-5; 8 bases are a match to TRBD1. The CDR3 sequence is 12 residues long. Germline values: CDR1 MNHEY, CDR2 SVGAGI. V was pared by 10 bases and J by 5 bases, with 6 bases of the junction left unmatched. The CDR3 nucleotides are TGTGCCACGGGCACAGGGGGGGAGACCCAGTACTTC. The encoded protein is CATGTGGETQYF.

The chain combines TRBV3-1 (or the pseudogene TRBV3-2) with TRBJ2-7; 10 nucleotides agree with TRBD1. Per the germline V gene, CDR1 is LGHDT and CDR2 is YNNKEL (reference sequence). V lost 4 bases to trimming and J lost 3 bases; unmatched junction nucleotides: 3. CDR3 length equals 14 residues. For the CDR3, the DNA is TGTGCCAGCAGCCTCTGGACAGGGGGCTACGAGCAGTACTTC. Its translation: CASSLWTGGYEQYF.

The CDR3 region has the DNA TGTGCCAGCAGCCATGAGCGAGCGGGAAGGAACAATGAGCAGTTCTTC. Amino acid sequence: CASSHERAGRNNEQFF. The chain joins TRBV11-2 to TRBJ2-1, with 7 bases identical to TRBD2. Trimming took 5 bases from V and 5 from J; bases not matched to a gene: 12. This CDR3 has 16 residues. Germline V lookup: CDR1 SGHAT, CDR2 FQNNGV.

Points on this clone: This may come from a read error, since a much larger clone is one base off. CDR3 in amino acids: CASSEQGDTQYF. The CDR3 DNA is TGTGCCAGCAGTGAACAGGGAGATACGCAGTATTTT. The chain employs TRBV6-1 and TRBJ2-3, with D possibly matching TRBD1 (5 bases). CDR1 is MNHNS and CDR2 is SASEGT in the germline V gene. The CDR3 loop spans 12 amino acids. Between the trimmed V and J ends, which lost 2 bases and 5 bases, there was a span of 5 bases.

The chain employs TRBV5-1 and TRBJ1-6; unclear D gene. The CDR3 totals 14 residues. Between the trimmed V and J ends, which lost 1 base and 5 bases, there was a span of 7 bases. CDR1 is SGHRS and CDR2 is YFSETQ in the germline V gene. The CDR3 DNA sequence: TGCGCCAGCAGCTTGACAGCTAATAATTCACCCCTCCACTTT. Amino acids: CASSLTANNSPLHF.

The CDR3: CASSWTGGSYEQYF. The CDR3 DNA is TGTGCCAGCAGCTGGACAGGGGGCTCCTACGAGCAGTACTTC. This chain uses TRBV11-2 with TRBJ2-7; 10 bases line up with TRBD1. V trimming: 4 bases; J trimming: 0 bases; junction bases outside the gene matches: 0. Germline CDR1 SGHAT, CDR2 FQNNGV. The CDR3 is 14 residues long. The complete variable domain, with remaining parts taken from reference TRBV11-2 and TRBJ2-7, reads EAGVAQSPRYKIIEKRQSVAFWCNPISGHATLYWYQQILGQGPKLLIQFQNNGVVDDSQLPKDRFSAERLKGVDSTLKIQPAKLEDSAVYLCASSWTGGSYEQYFGPGTRLTVT.

The gene calls are TRBV29-1 and TRBJ1-3; D gene ambiguous. V lost 7 bases, J lost 1 base, and 8 bases lay in between. Germline V gives CDR1 SQVTM, CDR2 ANQGSEA. The CDR3 length is 12 residues. The DNA of the CDR3 is TGCAGCGCGGGAGAGTCTGGAAACACCATATATTTT. Its protein is CSAGESGNTIYF.

The rearrangement uses TRBV9 and TRBJ2-2, with 7 bases matching TRBD2. CDR3 length: 16 residues. The J segment lost 2 bases and the V segment lost 0 bases, leaving 4 bases of the junction unmatched. Germline V CDR1 and CDR2: SGDLS, YYNGEE. The CDR3 spells CASSVEGGGNTGELFF. CDR3 in DNA: TGTGCCAGCAGCGTAGAGGGCGGGGGAAACACCGGGGAGCTGTTTTTT.

The chain joins TRBV19 to TRBJ2-7; D remains unclear. Germline values: CDR1 LNHDA, CDR2 SQIVND (reference sequence). The CDR3 runs to 13 residues. Trimming left V 4 bases short and J 6 bases short, with 13 bases between. CDR3 DNA sequence: TGTGCCAGTAGTAGAAACATCGTTTCCGAGCAGTACTTC. The encoded protein is CASSRNIVSEQYF.

The gene calls are TRBV3-1 (or the pseudogene TRBV3-2) and TRBJ2-1; 11 positions agree with TRBD1. This CDR3 region has 18 residues. Germline lookup yields CDR1 LGHDT and CDR2 YNNKEL (reference sequence). The junction had 15 bases not matched to a gene; V was cut back by 6 bases and J by 5 bases. CDR3 amino acids: CASRPTGRDRGSNNEQFF. CDR3 DNA: TGTGCCAGCAGGCCCACAGGCCGGGACAGGGGGAGTAACAATGAGCAGTTCTTC.

The gene calls are TRBV10-2 and TRBJ1-2; 10 bases fit TRBD1. The germline CDR1 and CDR2 sequences are WSHSY and SAAADI. This CDR3 is built from 15 residues. V shed 6 bases and J 5 bases; nucleotides not matched to a gene: 9. CDR3 sequence: CASRETGGDLYGYTF. Here the CDR3 DNA reads TGCGCCAGCAGGGAGACAGGGGGCGACTTGTATGGCTACACCTTC.

The chain links TRBV27 to TRBJ2-5, with TRBD2 matching 16 bases. With 5 bases clipped from V and 4 bases from J, the junction kept 10 bases outside the gene matches. Germline CDR1 reads MNHEY; CDR2 reads SMNVEV (reference sequence). The CDR3 is 18 amino acids. As DNA, the CDR3 is TGTGCCAGCAGTCCGACGGGACTAGCGGGGGGGCGTGTAGAGACCCAGTACTTC. The encoded protein is CASSPTGLAGGRVETQYF.

This rearrangement joins TRBV9 to TRBJ2-1, with TRBD2 matching over 9 bases. CDR3 size: 19 residues. V lost 0 bases to trimming and J lost 4 bases; unmatched junction nucleotides: 14. The germline V gene encodes CDR1 SGDLS and CDR2 YYNGEE. This CDR3 reads CASSVATGTSTKSYNEQFF. The CDR3 DNA sequence: TGTGCCAGCAGCGTAGCTACAGGGACTAGCACAAAAAGTTACAATGAGCAGTTCTTC.

The table lists this clone with a count of one. This sequence joins TRBV6-2 or TRBV6-3 and TRBJ2-7; weak D call: TRBD1 (5 bases). The CDR3 is 16 residues long. V was clipped by 5 bases and J by 0 bases, with 17 bases between them. CDR1 MNHEY and CDR2 SVGEGT come from the germline V gene. This CDR3 reads CASSKENPGPSYEQYF. CDR3 sequence (DNA): TGTGCCAGCAGTAAAGAAAATCCAGGGCCCTCCTACGAGCAGTACTTC.

The CDR3 nucleotides read TGTGCCAGCAGCGCGAAGGGGGAGAATTCACCCCTCCACTTT. This sequence encodes CASSAKGENSPLHF. The rearrangement joins TRBV2 to TRBJ1-6; TRBD1 is a possible D gene (6 bases). CDR3 length: 14 amino acids. CDR1 SNHLY and CDR2 FYNNEI come from the germline V gene. Trimming shortened V by 6 bases and J by 7 bases, and 13 bases separated the two germline ends.

The chain employs TRBV7-9 and TRBJ2-2, with a tentative D call TRBD1 (5 bases). Looked up from germline, CDR1 is SEHNR and CDR2 is FQNEAQ (reference sequence). Trimming removed 4 bases at V and 6 bases at J, with 9 bases between. The CDR3 runs 13 residues. The CDR3 bases are TGTGCCAGCAGCTCAGGGTCGTCCGGGGAGCTGTTTTTT. Amino acids: CASSSGSSGELFF.

Remarks on this clone: One junction end does not reproduce the germline sequence, and a read error may be involved. The rearrangement links TRBV7-7 to TRBJ1-1, with 9 bases that match TRBD1. The germline CDR1 and CDR2 sequences are SSHAT and FNYEAQ (reference sequence). This CDR3 contains 15 residues. The CDR3, as DNA: TGTGCTAGCAGCTTCGACAGGGGGTTGTGCACTGAAGCTTTCTTT. As protein: CASSFDRGLCTEAFF. The full variable domain, with the rest looked up from reference TRBV7-7 and TRBJ1-1, is GAGVSQSPRYKVTKRGQDVTLRCDPISSHATLYWYQQALGQGPEFLTYFNYEAQPDKSGLPSDRFSAERPEGSISTLTIQRTEQRDSAMYRCASSFDRGLCTEAFFGQGTRLTVV.

There are a few counts of this clone. The rearrangement links TRBV7-2 to TRBJ2-3; 8 nucleotides agree with TRBD2. CDR3 length: 16 residues. Germline CDR1 reads SGHTA; CDR2 reads FQGNSA. Germline trimming cut 6 bases from V and 9 bases from J; bases unmatched to any gene: 17. CDR3 protein: CASSLAPWRGEITQYF. CDR3 coding DNA: TGTGCCAGCAGTCTCGCCCCCTGGCGGGGGGAAATCACGCAGTATTTT. Variable domain in full (rest from reference TRBV7-2 and TRBJ2-3): GAGVSQSPSNKVTEKGKDVELRCDPISGHTALYWYRQSLGQGLEFLIYFQGNSAPDKSGLPSDRFSAERTGGSVSTLTIQRTQQEDSAVYLCASSLAPWRGEITQYFGPGTRLTVL.

The gene calls are TRBV21-1 and TRBJ1-2; TRBD1 is the table's D call and was not checked against the DNA. TRBV21-1 is tagged as a pseudogene. The CDR3 length is 16 residues. CDR3 sequence: CASSPRDRGVNYGYTF. The CDR3 DNA reads as TGTGCCAGCAGCCCTCGGGACAGGGGGGTCAACTATGGCTACACCTTC.

V is TRBV2 and J is TRBJ1-6; D is perhaps TRBD1 (5 bases). Germline V gives CDR1 SNHLY, CDR2 FYNNEI. The length of the CDR3 is 15 residues. Deletions cut 4 bases from V and 7 bases from J, with 14 bases between. CDR3 region: CASSVGGTLNSPLHF. CDR3 nucleotide sequence: TGTGCCAGCAGTGTGGGCGGGACGCTCAATTCACCCCTCCACTTT.

J is TRBJ2-3 and V is TRBV2, with 12 bases that match TRBD2. V dropped 3 bases and J dropped 2; count of bases not matched to a gene: 3. This CDR3 region has 16 residues. Germline V lookup: CDR1 SNHLY, CDR2 FYNNEI. DNA for the CDR3: TGTGCCAGCAGTGATGGACTAGCGGGGTTCACAGATACGCAGTATTTT. Amino acids: CASSDGLAGFTDTQYF. Looking up the rest from reference TRBV2 and TRBJ2-3 gives the full variable domain: EPEVTQTPSHQVTQMGQEVILRCVPISNHLYFYWYRQILGQKVEFLVSFYNNEISEKSEIFDDQFSVERPDGSNFTLKIRSTKLEDSAMYFCASSDGLAGFTDTQYFGPGTRLTVL.

The chain is built from TRBV27 and TRBJ2-1, with TRBD2 identical over 14 bases. CDR3 length: 16 residues. The junction had 7 bases not matched to a gene; V was cut back by 3 bases and J by 9 bases. Germline V gene data show CDR1 as MNHEY and CDR2 as SMNVEV (reference sequence). This CDR3 reads CASSFSGTSGSLEQFF. The CDR3 DNA reads as TGTGCCAGCAGTTTCTCCGGGACTAGCGGGAGTCTTGAGCAGTTCTTC.

This clone was seen only a few times. This chain links TRBV28 with TRBJ2-2; no definite D call. V lost 6 bases, J lost 5 bases, and 7 bases lay in between. CDR1 and CDR2 from the germline V gene are MDHEN and SYDVKM. The CDR3 spans 12 residues. Here the CDR3 DNA reads TGTGCCAGCAGACAGCTAACCGGGGAGCTGTTTTTT. This translates into CASRQLTGELFF.

This chain uses TRBV3-1 (or the pseudogene TRBV3-2) with TRBJ1-4, with 9 bases lining up with TRBD1. Per germline, CDR1 LGHDT and CDR2 YNNKEL (reference sequence). The J segment lost 5 bases and the V segment lost 4 bases, leaving 2 bases of the junction unmatched. The CDR3 spans 14 residues. CDR3 amino acids: CASSLQGANEKLFF. Here the CDR3 DNA reads TGTGCCAGCAGCCTACAGGGGGCCAATGAAAAACTGTTTTTT.

This chain joins TRBV3-1 (or the pseudogene TRBV3-2) and TRBJ1-4; 7 bases line up with TRBD1. Germline lookup yields CDR1 LGHDT and CDR2 YNNKEL (reference sequence). The CDR3 has 15 residues. The V segment lost 1 base and the J segment 8 bases; nucleotides outside the gene matches: 7. The CDR3 DNA is TGTGCCAGCAGCCAAGGGACAGGCGGCAGCGAAAAACTGTTTTTT. Translating it yields CASSQGTGGSEKLFF.

The gene calls are TRBV5-5 and TRBJ1-5; a possible D gene is TRBD1 (5 bases). This CDR3 has 15 amino acids. V shed 2 bases and J shed 4 bases, with 13 bases lying between them. In germline, CDR1 is SGHKS, CDR2 YYEKEE (reference sequence). In nucleotides, the CDR3 is TGTGCCAGCAGCTTTTACGCGACAGATAATCAGCCCCAGCATTTT. Its protein product is CASSFYATDNQPQHF.

V and J are TRBV28 and TRBJ2-5; 7 nucleotides align to TRBD1. V lost 4 bases, J lost 5 bases, and 7 bases stayed unmatched. The CDR3 totals 14 residues. Germline CDR1 MDHEN, CDR2 SYDVKM. CDR3 coding DNA: TGTGCCAGCAGTTGGGACAGAAAAGGGGAGACCCAGTACTTC. Its protein is CASSWDRKGETQYF.